The source of this T cell receptor (beta chain) is a study of T-cell memory formation after mild COVID-19. Study in general: Clustering of TCRs was largely donor specific.

Study-wide results and limits: Pre-infection memory contained some responding clones, which suggested that cross-reactive memory had joined.

The CDR3 is 15 residues long. Germline trimming cut 5 bases from V and 1 base from J; bases unmatched to any gene: 4. CDR1 is MNHEY and CDR2 is SVGEGT in the germline V gene. Concerning this clonotype itself: Its specificity is not known.

MiXCR, applied by TCRdb to the 5' RACE reads, yields one record per CDR3 protein. The data contain about 560,000 distinct CDR3 sequences, 17% of them singletons. This sequence was found in an adult woman who had mild COVID-19 (a few samples of this study predate the infection). Cell type and time point are not known. This sequence joins TRBV6-2 or TRBV6-3 and TRBJ2-5; 10 nucleotides match TRBD2. The sequencing input was PBMCs or a T cell subset sorted from them (not recorded which). This CDR3 is CASSSGRDFQETQYF. The CDR3 DNA is TGTGCCAGCAGTAGCGGGAGGGATTTCCAAGAGACCCAGTACTTC.